Below are 22 T cell receptor beta chains sequenced from a single sample in a study of T cell responses to AZD1222 COVID-19 vaccine (dated by TCRdb to the early 2020s). This sample's time point label indicates: about 28 days (+/-7) after the second vaccine dose. Library preparation used the immunoSEQ multiplex PCR assay. Here the immuneACCESS table is served through TCRdb, limited to in-frame sequences with V and J called. Missing clones are a known gap in these copies; in checked studies unresolved V genes cover under half, and the rest lacks a known reason. The sample profile shows about 160,000 clones; around 94% of them were found once. The ten top clones hold roughly 4.6% of the sample. The sequences come from peripheral blood, collected 28 days after the second AZD1222 dose. Receptors were obtained from an adult who received the AZD1222 COVID-19 vaccine.

The J gene is TRBJ1-1, the V gene TRBV14, with D perhaps TRBD1 (5 bases). The germline CDR1 and CDR2 sequences are SGHDN and FVKESK. Trimming pared 5 bases from V and 4 bases from J, leaving 14 bases between. This CDR3 comprises 14 residues. DNA of the CDR3: TGTGCCAGCAGCGACGCGGGGGTATCCACTGAAGCTTTCTTT. Amino acid sequence: CASSDAGVSTEAFF.

This CDR3 reads CASRPTRDAKNIQYF. The CDR3, as DNA: TGTGCCAGCAGGCCAACCAGGGATGCCAAAAACATTCAGTACTTC. This chain joins TRBV7-8 and TRBJ2-4; tentatively, D is TRBD1 (5 bases). This CDR3 comprises 15 residues. Trimming pared 6 bases from V and 1 base from J, leaving 13 bases between. CDR1 is SGHVS, CDR2 FQNEAQ, per germline.

The chain uses TRBV7-2 and TRBJ2-7, with D maybe TRBD1 (5 bases). Trimming stripped 4 bases from V and 0 bases from J, with 13 bases between. Per the germline V gene, CDR1 is SGHTA and CDR2 is FQGNSA. The CDR3 totals 15 residues. The CDR3 spells CASSSTPRASYEQYF. The CDR3, as DNA: TGTGCCAGCAGCTCAACCCCCAGGGCCTCCTACGAGCAGTACTTC.

This chain uses TRBV19 with TRBJ2-5, with D unclear. V was cut by 7 bases and J by 7 bases, with 13 bases left in between. Looked up from germline, CDR1 is LNHDA and CDR2 is SQIVND (reference sequence). CDR3 length: 12 amino acids. CDR3 nucleotide sequence: TGTGCCAGTACCCCCGGCACCGGGACCCAGTACTTC. Translation: CASTPGTGTQYF.

This clone appeared a few times. The chain has TRBV13 and TRBJ2-1; 10 bases line up with TRBD2. CDR3 length equals 15 residues. The trim removed 0 bases at V and 6 bases at J, leaving 2 bases unmatched. From germline, CDR1 is PRHDT and CDR2 FYEKMQ (reference sequence). CDR3 in amino acids: CASSLGLAGTNEQFF. For the CDR3, the DNA is TGTGCCAGCAGCTTAGGACTAGCGGGAACCAATGAGCAGTTCTTC. The entire variable domain, with the rest obtained from reference TRBV13 and TRBJ2-1, is as follows: AAGVIQSPRHLIKEKRETATLKCYPIPRHDTVYWYQQGPGQDPQFLISFYEKMQSDKGSIPDRFSAQQFSDYHSELNMSSLELGDSALYFCASSLGLAGTNEQFFGPGTRLTVL.

This rearrangement joins TRBV13 to TRBJ2-1; possible D gene TRBD2, 6 bases. The V gene's germline CDR1 is PRHDT and CDR2 FYEKMQ (reference sequence). V gave up 8 bases and J gave up 2 bases, with 16 bases separating them. This CDR3 spans 15 amino acids. The CDR3 nucleotides are TGTGCCAGCTTGAAGAGGAGGGTCCCCTACAATGAGCAGTTCTTC. It codes for CASLKRRVPYNEQFF.

The genes are TRBV21-1 and TRBJ2-2; the table's D call, TRBD2, was not checked against the DNA. TRBV21-1 is a known pseudogene. The CDR3 is 17 amino acids. CDR3 nucleotide sequence: TGTGCCAGCAGCAAAGTGGTAAGCGGGAGGGAAGTCGGGGAGCTGTTTTTT. Its translation is CASSKVVSGREVGELFF.

V and J are TRBV18 and TRBJ2-3; D uncertain. This CDR3 has 12 residues. V gave up 4 bases and J gave up 6 bases, with 8 bases separating them. Germline CDR1 and CDR2: KGHSH and LQKENI. CDR3: CASSLMVDTQYF. The CDR3 bases are TGTGCCAGCTCACTCATGGTGGATACGCAGTATTTT. The full variable domain, with the rest looked up from reference TRBV18 and TRBJ2-3, is NAGVMQNPRHLVRRRGQEARLRCSPMKGHSHVYWYRQLPEEGLKFMVYLQKENIIDESGMPKERFSAEFPKEGPSILRIQQVVRGDSAAYFCASSLMVDTQYFGPGTRLTVL.

The genes are TRBV7-9 and TRBJ2-7; 9 nucleotides line up with TRBD1. Germline trimming cut 5 bases from V and 6 bases from J; bases unmatched to any gene: 8. Germline V gene sequence: CDR1 SEHNR, CDR2 FQNEAQ (reference sequence). The CDR3 loop spans 14 amino acids. The CDR3 reads CASSPGQGRSEQYF. The CDR3, as DNA: TGTGCCAGCAGCCCCGGACAGGGGAGGTCCGAGCAGTACTTC.

The gene calls are TRBV3-1 (or the pseudogene TRBV3-2) and TRBJ2-5; 12 nucleotides line up with TRBD2. V shed 0 bases and J 3 bases; nucleotides not matched to a gene: 8. The CDR3 is made up of 18 amino acids. Germline loops: CDR1 LGHDT, CDR2 YNNKEL (reference sequence). The CDR3 DNA is TGTGCCAGCAGCCAAGAGTGGGCACTAGCGGGAGGTAAAGAGACCCAGTACTTC. Its protein is CASSQEWALAGGKETQYF.

The gene calls are TRBV4-1 and TRBJ2-4; TRBD2 matches 11 bases. The CDR3 contains 17 residues. The V segment lost 1 base and the J segment 7 bases; nucleotides outside the gene matches: 9. Germline V lookup: CDR1 MGHRA, CDR2 YSYEKL. CDR3 bases: TGCGCCAGCAGCCAAGGTAGGGCTAGCGGGAGGTCGAACATTCAGTACTTC. Encoded protein: CASSQGRASGRSNIQYF.

This clone appeared many times. The rearrangement joins TRBV5-4 to TRBJ2-1; D is unclear. There are 15 residues in the CDR3. Trimming stripped 10 bases from V and 0 bases from J, with 17 bases between. Germline loops: CDR1 SGHNT, CDR2 YYREEE (reference sequence). In DNA, the CDR3 is TGTGCCTGCGAGAAGAGCCAGAGCTCCTACAATGAGCAGTTCTTC. Amino acids: CACEKSQSSYNEQFF.

The gene calls are TRBV5-1 and TRBJ2-7; TRBD2 aligns across 9 bases. CDR1 is SGHRS and CDR2 is YFSETQ in the germline V gene. V lost 0 bases to trimming and J lost 2 bases; unmatched junction nucleotides: 3. This CDR3 contains 15 residues. The CDR3: CASSLGSSGTYEQYF. DNA of the CDR3: TGCGCCAGCAGCTTGGGGTCTAGCGGGACCTACGAGCAGTACTTC. Full variable domain (missing parts from reference TRBV5-1 and TRBJ2-7): KAGVTQTPRYLIKTRGQQVTLSCSPISGHRSVSWYQQTPGQGLQFLFEYFSETQRNKGNFPGRFSGRQFSNSRSEMNVSTLELGDSALYLCASSLGSSGTYEQYFGPGTRLTVT.

The genes are TRBV7-8 and TRBJ2-7; 8 bases align to TRBD2. Germline loops: CDR1 SGHVS, CDR2 FQNEAQ. There are 15 residues in the CDR3. Trimming removed 1 base from V and 2 bases from J; junction bases left unmatched: 4. This CDR3 is CASSLVSGKTYEQYF. The CDR3 DNA is TGTGCCAGCAGCTTAGTTAGCGGGAAGACCTACGAGCAGTACTTC.

This clone showed up just a few times. This chain joins TRBV7-9 and TRBJ2-7; D may be TRBD2 (5 bases). The CDR3 is made up of 14 amino acids. V was trimmed by 6 bases and J by 3 bases, leaving 15 bases between them. The germline V gene has CDR1 SEHNR and CDR2 FQNEAQ (reference sequence). CDR3 bases: TGTGCCAGCAGTGCCACGGGAATCCTCTACGAGCAGTACTTC. This translates into CASSATGILYEQYF.

V gene TRBV18 combines with J gene TRBJ1-1; D is uncertain. The CDR3 consists of 15 residues. From germline, CDR1 is KGHSH and CDR2 LQKENI. The germline V and J ends were trimmed by 2 bases and 1 base, with 11 bases remaining between them. CDR3 coding DNA: TGTGCCAGCTCACCATCTCTGACGAGGAACACTGAAGCTTTCTTT. This encodes CASSPSLTRNTEAFF.

This chain connects TRBV19 to TRBJ1-5; 7 bases are a match to TRBD1. This CDR3 has 15 amino acids. From germline, CDR1 is LNHDA and CDR2 SQIVND (reference sequence). V lost 4 bases, J lost 5 bases, and 8 bases stayed unmatched. The CDR3 DNA reads as TGTGCCAGTAGTACCCGACAGGGTAGTTATCAGCCCCAGCATTTT. Its translation is CASSTRQGSYQPQHF.

The chain couples TRBV4-1 to TRBJ2-7, with 8 bases aligning to TRBD2. The germline V gene has CDR1 MGHRA and CDR2 YSYEKL. J was trimmed by 4 bases and V by 4 bases; bases with no gene match: 6. This CDR3 spans 14 amino acids. DNA for the CDR3: TGCGCCAGCAGCCCAAGCGGGAGCGGGTACGAGCAGTACTTC. Translated, it gives CASSPSGSGYEQYF.

The chain links TRBV2 to TRBJ1-2; no reliable D call. This CDR3 has 10 amino acids. V shed 8 bases and J shed 8 bases, with 9 bases lying between them. Per germline, CDR1 SNHLY and CDR2 FYNNEI. Here the CDR3 DNA reads TGTGCCAGCGCGGGGTTAGGCTACACCTTC. This translates into CASAGLGYTF.

J is TRBJ2-7 and V is TRBV7-8, with a weak D call TRBD2 (6 bases). Between the trimmed V and J ends, which lost 4 bases and 12 bases, there was a span of 25 bases. The CDR3 runs to 15 residues. CDR1 is SGHVS and CDR2 is FQNEAQ in the germline V gene. CDR3: CASSSLWTIPPGWYF. In DNA, the CDR3 is TGTGCCAGCAGCTCTCTCTGGACTATCCCCCCCGGATGGTACTTC.

CDR3 protein: CASSLALGGYYGYTF. CDR3 DNA: TGTGCCAGCAGCTTAGCCCTAGGGGGCTACTATGGCTACACCTTC. The gene calls are TRBV5-6 and TRBJ1-2, with 7 bases fitting TRBD1. This CDR3 region has 15 residues. Germline-derived CDR1 and CDR2 are SGHDT and YYEEEE. V trimming: 2 bases; J trimming: 3 bases; junction bases outside the gene matches: 7. The full variable domain, rest sourced from reference TRBV5-6 and TRBJ1-2, is DAGVTQSPTHLIKTRGQQVTLRCSPKSGHDTVSWYQQALGQGPQFIFQYYEEEERQRGNFPDRFSGHQFPNYSSELNVNALLLGDSALYLCASSLALGGYYGYTFGSGTRLTVV.

The chain is built from TRBV7-2 and TRBJ2-3, with TRBD2 matching 7 bases. The CDR3 totals 17 residues. V lost 5 bases, J lost 3 bases, and 14 bases stayed unmatched. The germline V gene encodes CDR1 SGHTA and CDR2 FQGNSA. CDR3: CASSMSLAGVGTDTQYF. The CDR3 bases are TGTGCCAGCAGCATGTCCCTTGCGGGAGTTGGAACAGATACGCAGTATTTT.